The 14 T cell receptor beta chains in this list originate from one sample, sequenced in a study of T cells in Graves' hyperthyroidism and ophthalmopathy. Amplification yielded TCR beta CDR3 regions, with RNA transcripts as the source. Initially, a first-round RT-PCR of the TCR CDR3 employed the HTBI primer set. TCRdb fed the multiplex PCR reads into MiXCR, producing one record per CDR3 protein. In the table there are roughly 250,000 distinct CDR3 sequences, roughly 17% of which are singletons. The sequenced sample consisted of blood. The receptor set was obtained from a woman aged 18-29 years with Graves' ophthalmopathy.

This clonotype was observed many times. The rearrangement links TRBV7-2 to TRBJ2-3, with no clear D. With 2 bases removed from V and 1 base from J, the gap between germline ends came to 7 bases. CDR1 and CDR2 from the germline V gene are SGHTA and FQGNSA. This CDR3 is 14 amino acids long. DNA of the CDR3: TGTGCCAGCAGCTTACCCTACCGCACAGATACGCAGTATTTT. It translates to CASSLPYRTDTQYF.

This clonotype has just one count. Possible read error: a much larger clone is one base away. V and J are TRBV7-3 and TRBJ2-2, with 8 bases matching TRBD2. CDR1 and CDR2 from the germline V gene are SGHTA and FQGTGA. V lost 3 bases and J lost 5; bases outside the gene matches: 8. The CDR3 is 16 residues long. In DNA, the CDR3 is TGTGCCAGCAGCTTGGCGGGGGGCTTGGAAACCGGGGAGCTGTTTTTT. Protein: CASSLAGGLETGELFF.

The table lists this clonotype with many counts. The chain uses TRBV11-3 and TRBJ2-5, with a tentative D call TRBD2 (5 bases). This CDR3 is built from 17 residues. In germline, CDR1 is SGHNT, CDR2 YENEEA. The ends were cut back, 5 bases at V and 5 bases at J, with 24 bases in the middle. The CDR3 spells CASSPRSNMGVGETQYF. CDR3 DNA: TGTGCCAGCAGCCCCCGGTCAAACATGGGAGTAGGGGAGACCCAGTACTTC. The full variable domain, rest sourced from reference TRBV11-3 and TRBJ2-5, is EAGVVQSPRYKIIEKKQPVAFWCNPISGHNTLYWYLQNLGQGPELLIRYENEEAVDDSQLPKDRFSAERLKGVDSTLKIQPAELGDSAVYLCASSPRSNMGVGETQYFGPGTRLLVL.

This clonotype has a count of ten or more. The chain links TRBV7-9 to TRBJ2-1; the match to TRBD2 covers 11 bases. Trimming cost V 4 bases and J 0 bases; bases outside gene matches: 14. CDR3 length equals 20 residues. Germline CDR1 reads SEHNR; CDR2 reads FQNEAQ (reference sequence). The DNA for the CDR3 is TGTGCCAGCAGCTGGGTAAGGGTACTAGCGGGAGCCCTCTCCTACAATGAGCAGTTCTTC. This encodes CASSWVRVLAGALSYNEQFF.

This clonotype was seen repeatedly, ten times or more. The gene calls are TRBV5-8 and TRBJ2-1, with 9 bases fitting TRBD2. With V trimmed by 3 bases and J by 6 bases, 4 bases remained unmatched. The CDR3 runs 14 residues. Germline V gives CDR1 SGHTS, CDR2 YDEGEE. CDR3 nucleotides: TGTGCCAGCAGCTGGACTAGCGCCCTCAATGAGCAGTTCTTC. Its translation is CASSWTSALNEQFF.

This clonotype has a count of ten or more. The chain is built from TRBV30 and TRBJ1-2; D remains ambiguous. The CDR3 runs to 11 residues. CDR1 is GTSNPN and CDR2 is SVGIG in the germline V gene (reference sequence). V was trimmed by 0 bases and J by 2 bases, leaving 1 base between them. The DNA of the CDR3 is TGTGCCTGGAGTGTCAACTATGGCTACACCTTC. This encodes CAWSVNYGYTF.

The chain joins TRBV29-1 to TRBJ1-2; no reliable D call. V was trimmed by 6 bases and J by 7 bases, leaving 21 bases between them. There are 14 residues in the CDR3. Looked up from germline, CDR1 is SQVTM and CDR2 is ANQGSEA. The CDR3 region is CSVDNIWISGGYTF. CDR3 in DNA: TGCAGCGTCGACAACATTTGGATTTCGGGTGGCTACACCTTC.

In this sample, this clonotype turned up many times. The CDR3 bases are TGTGCCAGCAGCCGGACAGGTGGTGGGTATGGCTACACCTTC. Translation gives CASSRTGGGYGYTF. The chain carries TRBV7-2 and TRBJ1-2, with 7 bases fitting TRBD1. With V trimmed by 5 bases and J by 5 bases, 8 bases remained unmatched. Germline V gives CDR1 SGHTA, CDR2 FQGNSA. The CDR3 covers 14 residues. Full variable domain (missing parts from reference TRBV7-2 and TRBJ1-2): GAGVSQSPSNKVTEKGKDVELRCDPISGHTALYWYRQSLGQGLEFLIYFQGNSAPDKSGLPSDRFSAERTGGSVSTLTIQRTQQEDSAVYLCASSRTGGGYGYTFGSGTRLTVV.

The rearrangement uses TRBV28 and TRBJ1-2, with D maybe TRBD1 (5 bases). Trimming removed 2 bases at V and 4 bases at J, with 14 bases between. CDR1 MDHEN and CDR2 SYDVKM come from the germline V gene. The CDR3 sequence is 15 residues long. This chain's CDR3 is CASSLTPTGGYGYTF. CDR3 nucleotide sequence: TGTGCCAGCAGTTTAACACCGACGGGGGGCTATGGCTACACCTTC.

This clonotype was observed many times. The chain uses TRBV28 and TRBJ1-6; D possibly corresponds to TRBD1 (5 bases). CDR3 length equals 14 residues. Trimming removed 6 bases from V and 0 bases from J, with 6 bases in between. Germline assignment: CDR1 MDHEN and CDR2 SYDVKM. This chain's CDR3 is CASSGTSYNSPLHF. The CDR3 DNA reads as TGTGCCAGCAGCGGGACCTCCTATAATTCACCCCTCCACTTT.

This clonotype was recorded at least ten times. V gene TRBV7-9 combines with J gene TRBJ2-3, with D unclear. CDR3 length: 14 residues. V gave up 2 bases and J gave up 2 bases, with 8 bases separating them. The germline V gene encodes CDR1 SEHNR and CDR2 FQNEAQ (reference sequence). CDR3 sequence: CASSLWGVTDTQYF. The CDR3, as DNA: TGTGCCAGCAGCTTATGGGGTGTCACAGATACGCAGTATTTT. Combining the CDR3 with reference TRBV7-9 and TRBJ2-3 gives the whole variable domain DTGVSQNPRHKITKRGQNVTFRCDPISEHNRLYWYRQTLGQGPEFLTYFQNEAQLEKSRLLSDRFSAERPKGSFSTLEIQRTEQGDSAMYLCASSLWGVTDTQYFGPGTRLTVL.

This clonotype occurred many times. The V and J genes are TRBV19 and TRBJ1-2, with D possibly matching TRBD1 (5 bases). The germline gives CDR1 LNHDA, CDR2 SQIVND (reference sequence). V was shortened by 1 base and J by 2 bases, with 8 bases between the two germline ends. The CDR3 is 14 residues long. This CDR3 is CASSIGTQNYGYTF. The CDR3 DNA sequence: TGTGCCAGTAGTATAGGGACACAAAACTATGGCTACACCTTC.

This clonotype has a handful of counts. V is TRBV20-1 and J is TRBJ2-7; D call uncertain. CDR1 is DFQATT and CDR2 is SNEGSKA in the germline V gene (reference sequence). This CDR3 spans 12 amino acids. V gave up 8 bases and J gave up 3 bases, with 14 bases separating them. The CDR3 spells CSTTGPNYEQYF. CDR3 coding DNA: TGCAGTACTACGGGCCCAAACTACGAGCAGTACTTC.

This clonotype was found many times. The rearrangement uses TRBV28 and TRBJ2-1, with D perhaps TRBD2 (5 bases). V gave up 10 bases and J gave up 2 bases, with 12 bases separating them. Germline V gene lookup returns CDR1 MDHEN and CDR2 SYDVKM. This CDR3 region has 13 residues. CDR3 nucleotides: TGTGCCACCGGGGTCGCGCCCTACAATGAGCAGTTCTTC. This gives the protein CATGVAPYNEQFF.